A selection of T cell receptor beta chains follows, all from one sample in a study of blood T cell repertoires in COVID-19. Libraries were prepared by immunoSEQ multiplex PCR; TCRdb keeps only in-frame clonotypes and omits some of them. The data contain under 95,000 clones, nearly 85% of them singletons. Sample: peripheral blood. The receptors were gathered from a woman aged 80 or over with acute or convalescent COVID-19. The CDR3 runs from the conserved cysteine through the conserved F or W. Fields, in order: clone size, D gene, V gene, J gene, CDR3 DNA, CDR3 protein. D genes are given only for firm matches. Clone sizes are given selectively: once, few, many, or a class where the clone is expanded.

abundance: NA; d_gene: NA; v_gene: TRBV7-6; j_gene: TRBJ1-4; CDR3nt: TGTGCCAGCAGCTTAGCGCATCAGGGGTCGGGTGAAAAACTGTTTTTT; CDR3aa: CASSLAHQGSGEKLFF
abundance: once; d_gene: TRBD1; v_gene: TRBV6-1; j_gene: TRBJ2-4; CDR3nt: TGTGCCAGCAGTGAACAGGGGGCGGGCATTCAGTACTTC; CDR3aa: CASSEQGAGIQYF
abundance: NA; d_gene: TRBD2; v_gene: TRBV11-3; j_gene: TRBJ2-3; CDR3nt: TGTGCCAGCAGCTTACTCGGTAGCGGGTCAGATACGCAGTATTTT; CDR3aa: CASSLLGSGSDTQYF
abundance: NA; d_gene: NA; v_gene: TRBV10-3; j_gene: TRBJ1-3; CDR3nt: TGTGCCATCAGTGAGTCAGGCGGTGTAAACACCATATATTTT; CDR3aa: CAISESGGVNTIYF
abundance: once; d_gene: NA; v_gene: TRBV6-5; j_gene: TRBJ2-7; CDR3nt: TGTGCCAGCAGTTACTATGGACAGCACTACGAGCAGTACTTC; CDR3aa: CASSYYGQHYEQYF
abundance: NA; d_gene: TRBD2; v_gene: TRBV4-1; j_gene: TRBJ2-7; CDR3nt: TGCGCCAGCAGCCCCGAGCGGGACTCCTACGAGCAGTACTTC; CDR3aa: CASSPERDSYEQYF
abundance: NA; d_gene: NA; v_gene: TRBV5-4; j_gene: TRBJ1-1; CDR3nt: TGTGCCAGCAGCTTGGCCGCAGGGGAGACTGAAGCTTTCTTT; CDR3aa: CASSLAAGETEAFF
abundance: NA; d_gene: TRBD2; v_gene: TRBV28; j_gene: TRBJ2-1; CDR3nt: TGTGCCAGCAGTTCGGGACTAGCGGGACCACAGTTCTTC; CDR3aa: CASSSGLAGPQFF
abundance: NA; d_gene: TRBD1; v_gene: TRBV14; j_gene: TRBJ1-3; CDR3nt: TGTGCCAGCAGCCAAGCGTACAGGGGCACCCCCGGAAACACCATATATTTT; CDR3aa: CASSQAYRGTPGNTIYF
abundance: NA; d_gene: NA; v_gene: TRBV5-3; j_gene: TRBJ1-5; CDR3nt: TGTGCCAGAAGCTTGAGGGGCCTCCGCAGCAATCAGCCCCAGCATTTT; CDR3aa: CARSLRGLRSNQPQHF
abundance: NA; d_gene: NA; v_gene: TRBV9; j_gene: TRBJ2-5; CDR3nt: TGTGCCAGCAGCGGGACAGATAAAGAGACCCAGTACTTC; CDR3aa: CASSGTDKETQYF
abundance: NA; d_gene: NA; v_gene: TRBV28; j_gene: TRBJ2-7; CDR3nt: TGTGCCAGCAGTTTTCGCGAGCAGTACTTC; CDR3aa: CASSFREQYF
abundance: NA; d_gene: NA; v_gene: TRBV11-3; j_gene: TRBJ2-5; CDR3nt: NA; CDR3aa: CASSLEVGGGIYF
abundance: once; d_gene: TRBD2; v_gene: TRBV7-9; j_gene: TRBJ2-3; CDR3nt: TGTGCCAGCAGCCTCAGTCTAGCGGGAGGCGATACGCAGTATTTT; CDR3aa: CASSLSLAGGDTQYF
abundance: NA; d_gene: TRBD1; v_gene: TRBV18; j_gene: TRBJ1-4; CDR3nt: TGTGCCAGCTCACCACTACAGGGGAGAACTAATGAAAAACTGTTTTTT; CDR3aa: CASSPLQGRTNEKLFF
abundance: NA; d_gene: NA; v_gene: TRBV13; j_gene: TRBJ2-7; CDR3nt: TGTGCCAGCAGCCAAATCACTAGGTCCTACGAGCAGTACTTC; CDR3aa: CASSQITRSYEQYF
abundance: once; d_gene: NA; v_gene: TRBV7-3; j_gene: TRBJ2-3; CDR3nt: TGTGCCAGCAGCCTACAGGGTCCCTCCACAGATACGCAGTATTTT; CDR3aa: CASSLQGPSTDTQYF
abundance: NA; d_gene: NA; v_gene: TRBV7-3; j_gene: TRBJ2-1; CDR3nt: TGTGCCAGCAGCTTCGGAGGGATTGAGGATGAGCAGTTCTTC; CDR3aa: CASSFGGIEDEQFF
abundance: once; d_gene: TRBD2; v_gene: TRBV6-1; j_gene: TRBJ2-5; CDR3nt: TGTGCCAGCAGTTCGCCGGGACTAGCGGAAGAGACCCAGTACTTC; CDR3aa: CASSSPGLAEETQYF
abundance: few; d_gene: TRBD1; v_gene: TRBV18; j_gene: TRBJ1-3; CDR3nt: TGTGCCAGCTCACCGACTGGGACAGTCATTTTAGGAAACACCATATATTTT; CDR3aa: CASSPTGTVILGNTIYF
abundance: NA; d_gene: TRBD2; v_gene: TRBV9; j_gene: TRBJ2-1; CDR3nt: TGTGCCAGCAGCGTTAGCGGGAGCAGCCACAATGAGCAGTTCTTC; CDR3aa: CASSVSGSSHNEQFF
abundance: NA; d_gene: TRBD1; v_gene: TRBV18; j_gene: TRBJ2-5; CDR3nt: TGTGCCAGCTCACCGACGACAGGGGTGGAGACCCAGTACTTC; CDR3aa: CASSPTTGVETQYF
abundance: many; d_gene: TRBD1; v_gene: TRBV24-1; j_gene: TRBJ2-5; CDR3nt: TGTGCCACCAGTGACCAGGGGGACCCCATGGAGACCCAGTACTTC; CDR3aa: CATSDQGDPMETQYF
abundance: many; d_gene: NA; v_gene: TRBV11-3; j_gene: TRBJ2-3; CDR3nt: TGTGCCAGCAGCCCCGGACCCGGGACACGCCTCAGAGGGCCGCAGTATTTT; CDR3aa: CASSPGPGTRLRGPQYF
abundance: NA; d_gene: TRBD2; v_gene: TRBV10-3; j_gene: TRBJ2-2; CDR3nt: TGTGCCATCAGTCTAGCGGGGCCGAACACCGGGGAGCTGTTTTTT; CDR3aa: CAISLAGPNTGELFF
abundance: NA; d_gene: NA; v_gene: TRBV10-3; j_gene: TRBJ2-2; CDR3nt: TGTGCCACCACCTTGGGGGGGGGCATAGTCACCGGGGAGCTGTTTTTT; CDR3aa: CATTLGGGIVTGELFF
abundance: NA; d_gene: TRBD2; v_gene: TRBV4-2; j_gene: TRBJ2-5; CDR3nt: TGTGCCAGCAGCCAACGGCCGGGACTAGCGGGAGGAGAGACCCAGTACTTC; CDR3aa: CASSQRPGLAGGETQYF
abundance: NA; d_gene: TRBD1; v_gene: TRBV6-6; j_gene: TRBJ1-5; CDR3nt: TGTGCCAGCACCCCAGAGTCAGGGGGGACCAATCAGCCCCAGCATTTT; CDR3aa: CASTPESGGTNQPQHF
abundance: NA; d_gene: NA; v_gene: TRBV30; j_gene: TRBJ1-3; CDR3nt: TGTGCCTGTTTTCTCTCGGGAAACACCATATATTTT; CDR3aa: CACFLSGNTIYF
abundance: NA; d_gene: TRBD2; v_gene: TRBV7-2; j_gene: TRBJ2-3; CDR3nt: TGTGCCAGCAGCCCCGATATAGCGGGAGTGGGAGATACGCAGTATTTT; CDR3aa: CASSPDIAGVGDTQYF
abundance: NA; d_gene: TRBD2; v_gene: TRBV5-1; j_gene: TRBJ2-2; CDR3nt: TGCGCCAGCAGCTTCGGGACTAGCGCCGGGGAGCTGTTTTTT; CDR3aa: CASSFGTSAGELFF
abundance: once; d_gene: TRBD1; v_gene: TRBV19; j_gene: TRBJ1-5; CDR3nt: TGTGCCAGTAGTATCCGGACAGGGCCCCAGCATTTT; CDR3aa: CASSIRTGPQHF
abundance: few; d_gene: TRBD1; v_gene: TRBV4-1; j_gene: TRBJ2-7; CDR3nt: TGCGCCAGCAGCCAAGATGGACAGGGCTACGAGCAGTACTTC; CDR3aa: CASSQDGQGYEQYF
abundance: NA; d_gene: TRBD1; v_gene: TRBV5-1; j_gene: TRBJ2-5; CDR3nt: TGCGCCAGCAGCTTCGCAGGGGGCGCGGAGACCCAGTACTTC; CDR3aa: CASSFAGGAETQYF
abundance: NA; d_gene: NA; v_gene: TRBV24-1; j_gene: TRBJ2-7; CDR3nt: TGTGCCACCAGTGATCCGCGGATTAATGTGGGCTACGAGCAGTACTTC; CDR3aa: CATSDPRINVGYEQYF
abundance: NA; d_gene: NA; v_gene: TRBV7-9; j_gene: TRBJ1-1; CDR3nt: TGTGCCAGCAGCTTAATGGGCGGGGTCGGCACTGAAGCTTTCTTT; CDR3aa: CASSLMGGVGTEAFF
abundance: NA; d_gene: TRBD2; v_gene: TRBV18; j_gene: TRBJ2-2; CDR3nt: TGTGCCAGCTCACCACCGAGACTAGCAAAGACCGGGGAGCTGTTTTTT; CDR3aa: CASSPPRLAKTGELFF
abundance: NA; d_gene: TRBD1; v_gene: TRBV13; j_gene: TRBJ2-7; CDR3nt: TGTGCCAGCAGCCCGGGACAGTCCGAGCAGTACTTC; CDR3aa: CASSPGQSEQYF
abundance: NA; d_gene: NA; v_gene: TRBV3-1/TRBV3-2; j_gene: TRBJ1-4; CDR3nt: TGTGCCAGCAGCCAAGAATGGAGCGGGGGACGTGAAAAACTGTTTTTT; CDR3aa: CASSQEWSGGREKLFF
abundance: NA; d_gene: TRBD1; v_gene: TRBV30; j_gene: TRBJ1-2; CDR3nt: TGTGCCTGGAGTCCAGGGACAGAAGGGGGCTACACCTTC; CDR3aa: CAWSPGTEGGYTF